This T cell receptor beta chain was documented in a study of cytomegalovirus exposure and HLA in healthy donors. Researchers ran the PCR with 60 Vbeta and 13 Jbeta primers. Per the authors' pipeline: There were about 80 million unique TCR beta chains by a later count, and some 10 million of them were shared. Libraries were prepared by immunoSEQ multiplex PCR; TCRdb keeps only in-frame clonotypes and omits some of them. V and J calls plus clone size are reproduced from that table; the DNA served to infer D and trimming. The table lists 75,000 to 100,000 clones, more than 60% of them singletons. Trimming left V 0 bases short and J 2 bases short, with 12 bases between. CDR1 is SGHRS, CDR2 YFSETQ, per germline. CDR3 length: 15 amino acids.

The V gene is TRBV5-1, the J gene TRBJ2-7, with D maybe TRBD1 (6 bases). The sequenced sample was PBMCs. The receptor was derived from a man between 60 and 75 years old in good health and CMV-seropositive. CDR3 in amino acids: CASSLAAGAPYEQYF. The CDR3 DNA sequence: TGCGCCAGCAGCTTGGCCGCAGGGGCTCCCTACGAGCAGTACTTC.